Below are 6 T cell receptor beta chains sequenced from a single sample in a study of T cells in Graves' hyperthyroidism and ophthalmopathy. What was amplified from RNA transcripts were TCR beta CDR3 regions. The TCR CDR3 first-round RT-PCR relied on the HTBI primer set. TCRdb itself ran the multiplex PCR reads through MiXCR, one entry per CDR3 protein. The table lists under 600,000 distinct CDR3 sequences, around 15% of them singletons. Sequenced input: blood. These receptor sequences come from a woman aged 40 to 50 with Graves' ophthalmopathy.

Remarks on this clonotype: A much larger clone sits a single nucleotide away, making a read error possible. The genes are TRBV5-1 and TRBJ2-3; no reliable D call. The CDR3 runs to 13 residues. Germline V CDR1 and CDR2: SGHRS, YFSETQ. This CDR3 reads CAGSPKGTDTQYF. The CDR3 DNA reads TGCGCCGGCAGCCCGAAAGGCACAGATACGCAGTATTTT.

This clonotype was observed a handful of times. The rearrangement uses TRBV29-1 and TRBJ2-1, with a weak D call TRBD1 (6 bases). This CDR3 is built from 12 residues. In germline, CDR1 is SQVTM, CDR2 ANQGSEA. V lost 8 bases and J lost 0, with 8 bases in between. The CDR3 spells CSTGSSYNEQFF. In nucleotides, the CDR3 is TGCAGCACAGGGAGCTCCTACAATGAGCAGTTCTTC.

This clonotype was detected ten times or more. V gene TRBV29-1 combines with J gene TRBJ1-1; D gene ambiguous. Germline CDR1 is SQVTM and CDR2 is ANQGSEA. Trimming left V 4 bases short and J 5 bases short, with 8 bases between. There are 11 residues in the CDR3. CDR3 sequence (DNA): TGCAGCGTTGTTTCGGTGACTGAAGCTTTCTTT. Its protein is CSVVSVTEAFF. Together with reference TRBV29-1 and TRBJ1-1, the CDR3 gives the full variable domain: SAVISQKPSRDICQRGTSLTIQCQVDSQVTMMFWYRQQPGQSLTLIATANQGSEATYESGFVIDKFPISRPNLTFSTLTVSNMSPEDSSIYLCSVVSVTEAFFGQGTRLTVV.

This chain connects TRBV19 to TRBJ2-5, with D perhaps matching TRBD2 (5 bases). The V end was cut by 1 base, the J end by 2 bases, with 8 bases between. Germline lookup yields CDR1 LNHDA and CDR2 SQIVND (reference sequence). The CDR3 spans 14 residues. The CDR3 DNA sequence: TGTGCCAGTAGTATAGGCGGCGGGCAAGAGACCCAGTACTTC. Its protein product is CASSIGGGQETQYF.

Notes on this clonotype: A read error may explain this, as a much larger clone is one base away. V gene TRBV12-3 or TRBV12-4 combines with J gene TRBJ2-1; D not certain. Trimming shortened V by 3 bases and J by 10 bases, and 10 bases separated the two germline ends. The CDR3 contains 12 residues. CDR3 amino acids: CASSFPLREQFF. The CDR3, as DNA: TGTGCCAGCAGTTTTCCCCTGAGGGAGCAGTTCTTC.

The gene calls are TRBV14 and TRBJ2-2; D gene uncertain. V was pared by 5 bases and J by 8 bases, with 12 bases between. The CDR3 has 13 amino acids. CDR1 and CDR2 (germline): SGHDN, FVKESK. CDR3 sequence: CASSVVGGGELFF. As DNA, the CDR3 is TGTGCCAGCAGCGTTGTTGGTGGAGGGGAGCTGTTTTTT.